Sequencing of this TCR beta chain was carried out in a study of shared clonotypes between healthy human individuals. Study context: CD4 naive and memory got three plates each, CD8 naive two, CD8 memory one.

The study's findings and limits: It was observed that around 5% of naive CD4 clonotypes were shared across several donors.

At a deep level, the assay was run. Here immunoSEQ multiplex PCR was the method, and the copy in TCRdb shows in-frame clones only, minus some. Among around 2.1 million clones, about 93% were seen once, and the ten largest hold more than 1.5%. V dropped 6 bases and J dropped 5 bases, with 11 bases sitting between them. The CDR3 runs 12 residues. CDR1 and CDR2 (germline): MNHNS, SASEGT. Concerning this clone itself: As yet, its antigen is unknown.

Naive CD8 populations comprised CD45RO-negative cells positively selected for CCR7, excluding terminally differentiated effector memory CD45RA+ cells. Every donor was a Caucasian adult from Nashville, Tennessee. Input material: naive CD8+ T cells from PBMCs. V is TRBV6-1 and J is TRBJ2-7; perhaps TRBD1 as D (5 bases). This TCR derives from a man aged 18-30 years in good health. Some clones in this sample may be carry-over from other donors' samples. Here the CDR3 reads CASSGHSDEQYF. As DNA, the CDR3 is TGTGCCAGCAGCGGACATTCCGACGAGCAGTACTTC.